A single sample gave rise to the 7 T cell receptor beta chains below, sequenced in a study of T cell repertoires in cytomegalovirus infection (dated by TCRdb to about 2019). The treatment or condition label of this sample denotes: in vitro stimulation with specific CMV peptide epitopes to enrich CMV-specific T cells. Antigen specificity for these receptors is unknown. The instrument given in TCRdb is Illumina HiSeq 1500. In-frame beta chains were kept once TCRdb had trimmed the public reads at Q25 with fastp and called clones with MiXCR. CDR3 protein duplicates are merged, each entry listing the most common genes and DNA. Here the sample has nearly 700,000 distinct CDR3 sequences; around a third occur a single time. Clones ranked in the top ten supply roughly 18% of the sample. Specimen: cultured PBMCs, collected from culture after CMV antigen stimulation. The receptors were gathered from a human donor in good health (CMV status not recorded). Some clones in this sample may be carry-over from other donors' samples.

The chain employs TRBV28 and TRBJ1-1; TRBD1 matches 8 bases. The CDR3 is 19 amino acids. V dropped 3 bases and J dropped 0; count of bases not matched to a gene: 15. CDR1 is MDHEN and CDR2 is SYDVKM in the germline V gene. CDR3 in amino acids: CASSLSPNAGTGVNTEAFF. The CDR3 DNA reads TGTGCCAGCAGTTTGTCACCCAACGCCGGGACAGGAGTGAACACTGAAGCTTTCTTT.

The chain links TRBV5-6 to TRBJ2-7; 8 bases fit TRBD2. Trimming took 4 bases from V and 5 from J; bases not matched to a gene: 11. Germline V gene sequence: CDR1 SGHDT, CDR2 YYEEEE. This CDR3 region has 15 residues. In DNA, the CDR3 is TGTGCCAGCAGCCGGCGGGGGGCCGGTTTGGACGAGCAGTACTTC. Translating it yields CASSRRGAGLDEQYF. Variable domain in full (rest from reference TRBV5-6 and TRBJ2-7): DAGVTQSPTHLIKTRGQQVTLRCSPKSGHDTVSWYQQALGQGPQFIFQYYEEEERQRGNFPDRFSGHQFPNYSSELNVNALLLGDSALYLCASSRRGAGLDEQYFGPGTRLTVT.

This clonotype was counted many times. The rearrangement links TRBV12-3 or TRBV12-4 to TRBJ2-7, with D perhaps matching TRBD1 (7 bases). V was shortened by 7 bases and J by 2 bases, with 24 bases between the two germline ends. CDR3 size: 17 residues. Here the CDR3 reads CASIPTGRLGLAYEQYF. The CDR3 nucleotides read TGTGCCAGCATTCCGACAGGGAGGTTGGGTCTAGCCTACGAGCAGTACTTC.

The rearrangement joins TRBV20-1 to TRBJ2-3; 9 bases are a match to TRBD2. V lost 8 bases, J lost 6 bases, and 6 bases stayed unmatched. This CDR3 comprises 12 residues. In germline, CDR1 is DFQATT, CDR2 SNEGSKA (reference sequence). CDR3 bases: TGCAGTATTGCGGGGGGGCGGGATACGCAGTATTTT. This gives the protein CSIAGGRDTQYF.

The table lists this clonotype with a few counts. V gene TRBV6-1 combines with J gene TRBJ1-5; D is possibly TRBD1 (6 bases). CDR1 and CDR2 (germline): MNHNS, SASEGT. The CDR3 totals 13 residues. The CDR3 protein is CGAEGGMGQPQHF. CDR3 in DNA: TGTGGCGCCGAGGGGGGGATGGGTCAGCCCCAGCATTTT.

This clonotype was seen repeatedly, ten times or more. The chain has TRBV7-2 and TRBJ1-1; 10 bases map to TRBD1. The CDR3 extends over 14 amino acids. The trim removed 5 bases at V and 3 bases at J, leaving 3 bases unmatched. The germline CDR1 and CDR2 sequences are SGHTA and FQGNSA. CDR3 protein: CASSLDRGHTEAFF. The CDR3 DNA sequence: TGTGCCAGCAGCCTAGACAGGGGGCACACTGAAGCTTTCTTT.

This sequence joins TRBV10-3 and TRBJ2-7, with 10 positions matching TRBD2. Trimming took 3 bases from V and 3 from J; bases not matched to a gene: 5. The CDR3 has 15 amino acids. Per germline, CDR1 ENHRY and CDR2 SYGVKD. CDR3 DNA: TGTGCCATCAGTGACGGACTAGCGGAATACTACGAGCAGTACTTC. As protein: CAISDGLAEYYEQYF.